These 21 T cell receptor beta chains share one sample of origin, sequenced in a study of early stage breast cancer tumors. Clones were sequenced by immunoSEQ multiplex PCR, and TCRdb holds only the in-frame ones, with some missing. The repertoire holds roughly 58,000 clones, with about 93% as singletons. Specimen: blood. Receptors originate from a person aged 65 to 85 with breast cancer.

The genes are TRBV5-4 and TRBJ1-3; TRBD1 might be the D (5 bases). V lost 2 bases, J lost 4 bases, and 10 bases lay in between. Germline assignment: CDR1 SGHNT and CDR2 YYREEE (reference sequence). CDR3 size: 14 residues. The CDR3 region is CASSLRTNGNTIYF. The CDR3 nucleotides read TGTGCCAGCAGCTTACGGACAAACGGAAACACCATATATTTT.

V usage is TRBV4-2 and J usage is TRBJ1-2; D not certain. The germline V gene has CDR1 LGHNA and CDR2 YNFKEQ. The CDR3 has 16 residues. Deletions cut 4 bases from V and 3 bases from J, with 18 bases between. In nucleotides, the CDR3 is TGTGCCAGCAGCCCTGATGCCGGGAGTTCGTACTATGGCTACACCTTC. Residues: CASSPDAGSSYYGYTF.

V is TRBV5-1 and J is TRBJ2-7; weak D call: TRBD2 (5 bases). This CDR3 is built from 15 residues. Trimming took 3 bases from V and 2 from J, leaving 15 bases between them. CDR1 SGHRS and CDR2 YFSETQ come from the germline V gene. CDR3 coding DNA: TGCGCCAGCAGCTACCGTAGCGCCCCGACCTACGAGCAGTACTTC. Amino acid sequence: CASSYRSAPTYEQYF.

The CDR3 here is CASSIDREGYGYTF. The CDR3 nucleotides are TGTGCCAGTAGTATTGACCGGGAAGGCTATGGCTACACCTTC. The V gene is TRBV19, the J gene TRBJ1-2, with D uncertain. Trimming pared 3 bases from V and 4 bases from J, leaving 12 bases between. CDR1 LNHDA and CDR2 SQIVND come from the germline V gene (reference sequence). The CDR3 is 14 amino acids.

This clone was recorded only once. This chain connects TRBV11-1 to TRBJ2-3, with D unresolved. Trimming removed 5 bases from V and 2 bases from J, with 5 bases in between. The CDR3 spans 12 residues. Per the germline V gene, CDR1 is SGHAT and CDR2 is FQDESV (reference sequence). CDR3 coding DNA: TGTGCCAGCAGCCAAAACACAGATACGCAGTATTTT. This gives the protein CASSQNTDTQYF.

V gene TRBV30 combines with J gene TRBJ2-6; D unresolved. Trimming took off 3 bases at V and 2 bases at J, with 8 bases between the two ends. Germline CDR1 and CDR2: GTSNPN and SVGIG (reference sequence). This CDR3 comprises 14 residues. CDR3 nucleotides: TGTGCCTGGAGCCGAGAGCCTGGGGCCAACGTCCTGACTTTC. Residues: CAWSREPGANVLTF.

The chain links TRBV2 to TRBJ2-7, with no clear D. V lost 6 bases and J 4 bases, leaving 13 bases between the germline ends. In germline, CDR1 is SNHLY, CDR2 FYNNEI. This CDR3 spans 13 amino acids. In nucleotides, the CDR3 is TGTGCCAGCAGCCGGTTAATCCGTTACGAGCAGTACTTC. Its translation: CASSRLIRYEQYF.

The genes are TRBV28 and TRBJ1-1; 8 bases match TRBD1. Germline-derived CDR1 and CDR2 are MDHEN and SYDVKM. The CDR3 has 13 residues. Trimming at V came to 2 bases and at J to 8 bases, leaving 4 bases not matched to a gene. CDR3: CASSLQGALEAFF. As DNA, the CDR3 is TGTGCCAGCAGTTTACAGGGGGCCTTGGAAGCTTTCTTT.

The chain carries TRBV6-5 and TRBJ2-7, with 10 bases matching TRBD1. Trimming cost V 6 bases and J 2 bases; bases outside gene matches: 7. This CDR3 has 15 residues. The germline gives CDR1 MNHEY, CDR2 SVGAGI. For the CDR3, the DNA is TGTGCCAGCAGATACACCGGGACAGGGGCCTACGAGCAGTACTTC. Amino acids: CASRYTGTGAYEQYF.

This clone is a singleton in its sample. The V call is TRBV5-1, the J call TRBJ2-7, with 11 positions matching TRBD2. The CDR3 extends over 16 amino acids. Germline lookup yields CDR1 SGHRS and CDR2 YFSETQ. V lost 3 bases and J lost 3; bases outside the gene matches: 8. CDR3 region: CASSWGTSGIGYEQYF. CDR3 nucleotides: TGCGCCAGCAGCTGGGGGACTAGCGGAATAGGCTACGAGCAGTACTTC.

This clone was counted once. The chain links TRBV11-2 to TRBJ2-7; possible D gene TRBD1, 6 bases. V shed 5 bases and J shed 4 bases, with 15 bases lying between them. The CDR3 runs 14 residues. Germline lookup yields CDR1 SGHAT and CDR2 FQNNGV. The CDR3 sequence is CASSPPRQAYEQYF. Here the CDR3 DNA reads TGTGCCAGCAGCCCCCCCCGACAGGCATACGAGCAGTACTTC.

V and J are TRBV30 and TRBJ1-5; 7 bases match TRBD1. The CDR3 is 13 residues long. The V gene end was trimmed by 5 bases and the J gene end by 2 bases; junction bases not matched to a gene: 3. Germline-derived CDR1 and CDR2 are GTSNPN and SVGIG (reference sequence). The CDR3 reads CAWGGQGNQPQHF. The CDR3 nucleotides read TGTGCCTGGGGAGGACAGGGCAATCAGCCCCAGCATTTT.

The chain employs TRBV28 and TRBJ2-5; the match to TRBD2 covers 11 bases. Germline values: CDR1 MDHEN, CDR2 SYDVKM. The trim removed 6 bases at V and 0 bases at J, leaving 15 bases unmatched. The CDR3 contains 19 residues. Here the CDR3 reads CASSLIITGTSGYQETQYF. CDR3 sequence (DNA): TGTGCCAGCAGCTTAATTATTACCGGGACTAGCGGCTACCAAGAGACCCAGTACTTC.

This chain links TRBV19 with TRBJ2-5; D might be TRBD2 (7 bases). Trimming left V 6 bases short and J 5 bases short, with 19 bases between. Germline assignment: CDR1 LNHDA and CDR2 SQIVND (reference sequence). The CDR3 has 15 amino acids. The CDR3 loop reads CASSTGRALGETQYF. CDR3 nucleotides: TGTGCCAGTAGCACAGGGAGGGCTTTGGGGGAGACCCAGTACTTC.

This chain joins TRBV6-1 and TRBJ2-3, with TRBD2 matching over 9 bases. V dropped 1 base and J dropped 4; count of bases not matched to a gene: 6. CDR1 is MNHNS and CDR2 is SASEGT in the germline V gene. The CDR3 loop spans 16 amino acids. CDR3: CASSEGAGGRPDTQYF. CDR3 DNA sequence: TGTGCCAGCAGTGAAGGGGCGGGAGGGCGCCCAGATACGCAGTATTTT.

The gene calls are TRBV7-2 and TRBJ1-5; possible D gene TRBD1, 5 bases. Trimming removed 3 bases from V and 8 bases from J, with 17 bases in between. The CDR3 has 15 residues. Germline V gene lookup returns CDR1 SGHTA and CDR2 FQGNSA. The chain's CDR3 is CASSFQHRPGEPQHF. As DNA, the CDR3 is TGTGCCAGCAGCTTCCAACACAGGCCAGGAGAGCCCCAGCATTTT.

This chain joins TRBV27 and TRBJ2-5, with TRBD1 matching over 7 bases. CDR1 is MNHEY, CDR2 SMNVEV, per germline (reference sequence). The J segment lost 5 bases and the V segment lost 4 bases, leaving 7 bases of the junction unmatched. The length of the CDR3 is 14 residues. The CDR3 DNA follows: TGTGCCAGCAGTTCCAAAGGGGGCCGGGAGACCCAGTACTTC. This gives the protein CASSSKGGRETQYF.

The CDR3 loop reads CASSGPGGGPGYTF. The DNA of the CDR3 is TGTGCCAGCAGTGGACCGGGTGGGGGCCCGGGCTACACCTTC. The V and J genes are TRBV6-6 and TRBJ1-2; perhaps TRBD1 as D (6 bases). This CDR3 region has 14 residues. The ends were cut back, 5 bases at V and 8 bases at J, with 18 bases in the middle. CDR1 and CDR2 from the germline V gene are MNHNY and SVGAGI (reference sequence).

The chain carries TRBV2 and TRBJ1-2; 9 bases fit TRBD1. Trimming at V came to 8 bases and at J to 4 bases, leaving 5 bases not matched to a gene. CDR3 length: 13 residues. Germline values: CDR1 SNHLY, CDR2 FYNNEI. The CDR3 DNA reads TGTGCCAGCGGACAGGGGCAAAGCTATGGCTACACCTTC. It yields the protein CASGQGQSYGYTF.

The chain links TRBV7-9 to TRBJ2-5; D is perhaps TRBD1 (5 bases). Trimming cost V 7 bases and J 5 bases, with 17 bases left between them. CDR3 length equals 14 residues. Germline V gives CDR1 SEHNR, CDR2 FQNEAQ (reference sequence). The CDR3 sequence: CASTAGRAGETQYF. The CDR3 DNA follows: TGTGCCAGCACGGCAGGGCGAGCCGGGGAGACCCAGTACTTC.

CDR3 sequence (DNA): TGTGCCAGCAGTCGACAGGGGGCGGTGGGCTATGGCTACACCTTC. This encodes CASSRQGAVGYGYTF. The V and J genes are TRBV5-6 and TRBJ1-2; 10 positions agree with TRBD1. J gave up 4 bases and V 5 bases, and 8 bases lay outside the gene matches. The CDR3 sequence is 15 residues long. CDR1 is SGHDT, CDR2 YYEEEE, per germline.